This T cell receptor (beta chain) was identified during a study of blood T cell repertoires in COVID-19. Study summary: Donors in the United States, Italy and Spain gave samples during acute or convalescent COVID-19. T cells, B-cell-depleted T cells, or PBMCs supplied cDNA or gDNA.

Authors' methods: Amplification from reference gene primers served as the basis for estimated nucleated cell counts. The method was immunoSEQ multiplex PCR; TCRdb's version includes in-frame clones alone and lacks a portion of them. V, J and clone size reflect that table, while D and trimming were determined from the DNA. Of roughly 410,000 clones in the sample, around 90% are singletons; the top ten hold roughly 1.2%. Per the germline V gene, CDR1 is KGHDR and CDR2 is SFDVKD. CDR3 size: 16 residues. Trimming cost V 3 bases and J 8 bases; bases outside gene matches: 6. The sequencing sample was made of peripheral blood. This chain uses TRBV24-1 with TRBJ2-1; the match to TRBD2 covers 13 bases. The clonotype originates from a man in his forties or fifties with acute or convalescent COVID-19. The CDR3, as DNA: TGTGCCACCAGTGATCGCCGGACTAGCGGGAGTTATGAGCAGTTCTTC. The encoded protein is CATSDRRTSGSYEQFF.